Given below is one T cell receptor beta chain in context. What it recognizes is unknown. The sample comes from a study of T cell repertoires in cytomegalovirus infection. Study-wide context: Public TCR beta signature analysis indicated the presence of both CMV infection and matching HLA type. Study-wide points: CMV-specific HLA-C-restricted TCR beta clonotypes dominated the ex vivo response.

TCRdb independently ran MiXCR on the reads; one entry per CDR3 protein. This sample has 70,000 or so distinct CDR3 sequences, with roughly 28% found just once. The specimen was CD8+ T cells from cultured PBMCs, collected from culture after CMV antigen stimulation. The TCR sequence derives from a human donor in good health (CMV status not recorded). Some clones in this sample may be carry-over from other donors' samples.

Here the CDR3 reads CASSYSSPRLAQFNYNEQFF. DNA for the CDR3: TGTGCCAGCAGTTACTCATCACCACGCCTGGCACAGTTCAATTACAATGAGCAGTTCTTC. The V and J genes are TRBV6-2 or TRBV6-3 and TRBJ2-1, with no clear D. CDR1 is MNHEY, CDR2 SVGEGT, per germline. V was clipped by 0 bases and J by 4 bases, with 25 bases between them. The CDR3 loop spans 20 amino acids.